The text below deals with one T cell receptor beta chain. What it binds is not known. A multiplex PCR was run with 60 Vbeta primers and 13 Jbeta primers. This table comes from immunoSEQ multiplex PCR, and its TCRdb copy is limited to in-frame clones, with some not included. The sample contains around 140,000 clones, 70% to 85% of which appear only once. This sample is drawn from a study of cytomegalovirus exposure and HLA in healthy donors. Findings of the study overall: With later analysis, a missense DCLRE1C variant became linked to TCR beta V- and J-gene trimming. A later analysis by the authors found several of the most significant clusters apparently linked to common viral pathogens. It was confirmed in vitro that three of the CMV-associated chains were specific for CMV antigens. Upon later analysis, HLA-associated TCR beta chains proved more clonally expanded than other, equally common chains.

The source material was PBMCs. This TCR derives from a woman aged 55-69 years in good health and CMV-seropositive.

The CDR3 DNA follows: TGTGCCAGCAGAGCCCTGGGCACAGATACGCAGTATTTT. It codes for CASRALGTDTQYF. The chain recombines TRBV27 with TRBJ2-3, with D uncertain. Germline CDR1 and CDR2: MNHEY and SMNVEV (reference sequence). V was clipped by 6 bases and J by 1 base, with 8 bases between them. This CDR3 is built from 13 residues.